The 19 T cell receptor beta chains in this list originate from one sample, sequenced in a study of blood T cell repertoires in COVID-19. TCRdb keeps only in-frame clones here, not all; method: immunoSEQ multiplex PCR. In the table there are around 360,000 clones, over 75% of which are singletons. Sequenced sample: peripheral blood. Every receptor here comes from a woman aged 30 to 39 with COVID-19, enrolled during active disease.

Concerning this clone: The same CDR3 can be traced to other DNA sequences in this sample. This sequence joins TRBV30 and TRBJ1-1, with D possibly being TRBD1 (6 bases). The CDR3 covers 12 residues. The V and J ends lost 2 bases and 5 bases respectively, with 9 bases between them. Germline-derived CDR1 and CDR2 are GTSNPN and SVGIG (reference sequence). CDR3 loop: CAWSRGGTEAFF. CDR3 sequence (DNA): TGTGCCTGGAGTAGGGGGGGTACTGAAGCTTTCTTT.

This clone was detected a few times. CDR3 bases: TGTGCCAGCAGCCAGGGACAGCTGAACTATGGCTACACCTTC. This gives the protein CASSQGQLNYGYTF. The V gene is TRBV14, the J gene TRBJ1-2; 7 bases are a match to TRBD1. Germline V gives CDR1 SGHDN, CDR2 FVKESK. CDR3 length equals 14 residues. Unmatched junction bases numbered 3, after V lost 3 bases and J lost 2 bases.

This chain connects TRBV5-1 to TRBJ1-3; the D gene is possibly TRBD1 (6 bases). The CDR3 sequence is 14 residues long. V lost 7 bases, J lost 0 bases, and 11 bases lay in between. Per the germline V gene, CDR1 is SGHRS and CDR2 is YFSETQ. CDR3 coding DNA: TGCGCCAGCGGCGACAGGAACTCTGGAAACACCATATATTTT. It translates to CASGDRNSGNTIYF.

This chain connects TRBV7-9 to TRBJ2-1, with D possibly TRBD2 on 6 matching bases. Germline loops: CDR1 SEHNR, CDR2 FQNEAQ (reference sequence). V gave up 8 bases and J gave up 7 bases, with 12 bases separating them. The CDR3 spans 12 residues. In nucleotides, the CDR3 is TGTGCCAGCCAAGGGGCGGGAAATGAGCAGTTCTTC. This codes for CASQGAGNEQFF.

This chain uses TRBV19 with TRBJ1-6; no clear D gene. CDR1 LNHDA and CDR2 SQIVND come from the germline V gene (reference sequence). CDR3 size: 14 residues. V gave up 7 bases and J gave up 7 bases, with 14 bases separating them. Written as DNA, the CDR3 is TGTGCCAGTACCCAGTCCAGAGGCAATTCACCCCTCCACTTT. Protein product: CASTQSRGNSPLHF.

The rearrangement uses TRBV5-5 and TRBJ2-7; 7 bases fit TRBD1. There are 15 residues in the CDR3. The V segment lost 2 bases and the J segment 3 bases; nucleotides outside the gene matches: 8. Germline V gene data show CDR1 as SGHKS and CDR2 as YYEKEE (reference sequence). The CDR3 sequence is CASSFQLDRVYEQYF. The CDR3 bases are TGTGCCAGCAGCTTTCAGCTTGACAGGGTCTACGAGCAGTACTTC.

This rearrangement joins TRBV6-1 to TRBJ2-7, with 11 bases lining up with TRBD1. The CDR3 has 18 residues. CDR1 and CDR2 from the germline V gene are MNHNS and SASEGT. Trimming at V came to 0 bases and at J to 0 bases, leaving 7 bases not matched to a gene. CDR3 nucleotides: TGTGCCAGCAGTGAAGCCCTCCGGGGGACAGGGGGCTCCTACGAGCAGTACTTC. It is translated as CASSEALRGTGGSYEQYF.

CDR3 bases: TGCGCCAGCAGCTCGGCTAGCGGGAGGCAAGAGACCCAGTACTTC. This encodes CASSSASGRQETQYF. The chain joins TRBV5-1 to TRBJ2-5, with 11 bases that match TRBD2. V dropped 3 bases and J dropped 2; count of bases not matched to a gene: 3. This CDR3 has 15 amino acids. CDR1 is SGHRS, CDR2 YFSETQ, per germline.

The CDR3 DNA is TGTGCCAGCAGCCGGTGGGGGGTGCCAGCCGGGGAGCTGTTTTTT. Translation: CASSRWGVPAGELFF. The genes are TRBV3-1 (or the pseudogene TRBV3-2) and TRBJ2-2; a possible D gene is TRBD2 (6 bases). V gave up 4 bases and J gave up 6 bases, with 15 bases separating them. CDR3 length: 15 amino acids. Germline V gene sequence: CDR1 LGHDT, CDR2 YNNKEL (reference sequence).

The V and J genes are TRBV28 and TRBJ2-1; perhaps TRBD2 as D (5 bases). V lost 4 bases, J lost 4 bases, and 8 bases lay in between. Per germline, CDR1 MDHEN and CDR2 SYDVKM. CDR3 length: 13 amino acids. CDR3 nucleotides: TGTGCCAGCAGTTCGAGCGGTTACAATGAGCAGTTCTTC. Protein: CASSSSGYNEQFF. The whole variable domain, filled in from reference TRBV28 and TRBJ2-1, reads DVKVTQSSRYLVKRTGEKVFLECVQDMDHENMFWYRQDPGLGLRLIYFSYDVKMKEKGDIPEGYSVSREKKERFSLILESASTNQTSMYLCASSSSGYNEQFFGPGTRLTVL.

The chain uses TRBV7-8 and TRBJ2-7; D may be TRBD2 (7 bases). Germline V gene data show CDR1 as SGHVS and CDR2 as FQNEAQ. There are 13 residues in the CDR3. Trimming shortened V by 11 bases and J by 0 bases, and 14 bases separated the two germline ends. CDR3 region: CAVGGGASYEQYF. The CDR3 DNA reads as TGTGCCGTAGGAGGGGGGGCCTCCTACGAGCAGTACTTC.

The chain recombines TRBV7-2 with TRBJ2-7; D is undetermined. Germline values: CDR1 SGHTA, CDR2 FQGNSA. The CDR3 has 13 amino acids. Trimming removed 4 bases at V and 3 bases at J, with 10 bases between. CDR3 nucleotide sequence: TGTGCCAGCAGCTCAACCCCAGACTACGAGCAGTACTTC. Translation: CASSSTPDYEQYF. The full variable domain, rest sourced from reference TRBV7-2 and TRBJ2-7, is GAGVSQSPSNKVTEKGKDVELRCDPISGHTALYWYRQSLGQGLEFLIYFQGNSAPDKSGLPSDRFSAERTGGSVSTLTIQRTQQEDSAVYLCASSSTPDYEQYFGPGTRLTVT.

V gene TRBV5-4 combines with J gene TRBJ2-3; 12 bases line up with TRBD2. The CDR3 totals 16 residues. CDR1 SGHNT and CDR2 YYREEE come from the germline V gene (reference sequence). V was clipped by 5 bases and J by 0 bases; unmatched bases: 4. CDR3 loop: CASSSGLAGSTDTQYF. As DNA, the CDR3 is TGTGCCAGCAGTTCGGGACTAGCGGGTAGCACAGATACGCAGTATTTT.

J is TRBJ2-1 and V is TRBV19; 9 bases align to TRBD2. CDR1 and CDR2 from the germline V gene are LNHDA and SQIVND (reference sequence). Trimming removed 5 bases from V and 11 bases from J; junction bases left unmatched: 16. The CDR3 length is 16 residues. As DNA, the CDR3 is TGTGCCAGTAGTCCCCCGACTAGCGGAATGAGAAAGAAGCAGTTCTTC. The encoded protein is CASSPPTSGMRKKQFF.

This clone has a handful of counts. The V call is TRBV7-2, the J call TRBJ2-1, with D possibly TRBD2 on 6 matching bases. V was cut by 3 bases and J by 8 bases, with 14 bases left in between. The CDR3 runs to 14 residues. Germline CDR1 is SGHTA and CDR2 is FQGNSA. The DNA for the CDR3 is TGTGCCAGCAGCTTGGGGACTCACGGGGATGAGCAGTTCTTC. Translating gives CASSLGTHGDEQFF.

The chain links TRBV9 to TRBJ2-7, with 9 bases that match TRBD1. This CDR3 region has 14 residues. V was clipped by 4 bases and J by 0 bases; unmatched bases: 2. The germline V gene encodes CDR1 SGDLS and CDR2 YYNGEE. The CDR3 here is CASSTDRGSYEQYF. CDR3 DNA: TGTGCCAGCAGCACGGACAGGGGCTCCTACGAGCAGTACTTC.

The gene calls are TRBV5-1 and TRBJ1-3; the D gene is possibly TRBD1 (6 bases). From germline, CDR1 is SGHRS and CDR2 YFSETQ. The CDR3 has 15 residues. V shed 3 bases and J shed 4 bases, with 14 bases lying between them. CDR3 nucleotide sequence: TGCGCCAGCAGCTACTCGGGGGGCCGCGGAAACACCATATATTTT. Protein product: CASSYSGGRGNTIYF.

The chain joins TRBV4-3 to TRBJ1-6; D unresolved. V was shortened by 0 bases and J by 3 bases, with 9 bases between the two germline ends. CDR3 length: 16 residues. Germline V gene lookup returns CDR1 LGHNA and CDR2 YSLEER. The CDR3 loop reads CASSQDLPRYNSPLHF. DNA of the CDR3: TGCGCCAGCAGCCAAGATCTACCGCGCTATAATTCACCCCTCCACTTT.

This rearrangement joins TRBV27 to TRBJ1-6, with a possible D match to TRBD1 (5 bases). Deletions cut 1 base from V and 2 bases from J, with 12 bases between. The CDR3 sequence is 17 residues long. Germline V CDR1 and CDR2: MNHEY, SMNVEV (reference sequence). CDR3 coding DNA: TGTGCCAGCAGTTTATTGGGGCCTGGCCCCTATAATTCACCCCTCCACTTT. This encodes CASSLLGPGPYNSPLHF.